The clone carrying this TCR beta chain showed up just a few times. Its target is unknown. This specimen belongs to a study of blood T cells in healthy people across ages. Whole-study results and caveats: Lack of knowledge of donor CMV status possibly confounded expanded clonotype changes. With unsorted PBMCs, a conclusive comparison of naive versus antigen-experienced cells was not possible. Relative to aged donors, long-lived donors carried more naive CD4+ cells and displayed higher diversity.

Primed by a sample-barcoded 5' primer and a J-beta primer mix, a second PCR proceeded for 7 to 11 cycles. Each cDNA molecule carried a tag from a template-switch adaptor that contained 12 random nucleotides. Using its own MiXCR run on the 5' RACE reads, TCRdb lists one record per CDR3 protein. The data hold roughly 900,000 distinct CDR3 sequences, with roughly 26% observed a single time. CDR3 length: 17 residues. Deletions cut 0 bases from V and 4 bases from J, with 16 bases between. Germline assignment: CDR1 SGHTA and CDR2 FQGNSA. The rearrangement links TRBV7-2 to TRBJ2-1, with D perhaps matching TRBD2 (7 bases). The clonotype comes from a woman aged 80 or over in good health. The sample consisted of blood. The CDR3 reads CASSLAQVGGPYNEQFF. For the CDR3, the DNA is TGTGCCAGCAGCTTAGCGCAGGTGGGGGGGCCGTACAATGAGCAGTTCTTC. Full variable domain (rest looked up from reference TRBV7-2 and TRBJ2-1): GAGVSQSPSNKVTEKGKDVELRCDPISGHTALYWYRQSLGQGLEFLIYFQGNSAPDKSGLPSDRFSAERTGGSVSTLTIQRTQQEDSAVYLCASSLAQVGGPYNEQFFGPGTRLTVL.